Presented here are 15 T cell receptor beta chains from one specimen sequenced in a study of T cell responses to AZD1222 COVID-19 vaccine. TCRdb keeps only in-frame clones here, not all; method: immunoSEQ multiplex PCR. The sample includes more than 110,000 clones, under 95% of them seen just once. The starting material was peripheral blood, obtained on day 0 of AZD1222 vaccination. The receptors were sampled from an adult in good health.

The V call is TRBV5-1, the J call TRBJ1-2; D perhaps matches TRBD1 (5 bases). The CDR3 spans 17 residues. The germline V gene has CDR1 SGHRS and CDR2 YFSETQ. The V gene lost 0 bases and the J gene lost 7 bases, with 22 bases spanning the gap. This chain's CDR3 is CASSLDPETTGGPGYTF. The CDR3 region has the DNA TGCGCCAGCAGCTTGGACCCCGAGACAACTGGGGGACCTGGCTACACCTTC.

V is TRBV12-3 or TRBV12-4 and J is TRBJ1-6; D not certain. The CDR3 runs to 12 residues. The germline V and J ends were trimmed by 1 base and 14 bases, with 9 bases remaining between them. DNA for the CDR3: TGTGCCAGCAGTTTAGTACCTTGGTCCCTCCACTTT. Its protein is CASSLVPWSLHF.

The rearrangement links TRBV6-2 or TRBV6-3 to TRBJ2-3; 7 bases align to TRBD2. Germline V gene lookup returns CDR1 MNHEY and CDR2 SVGEGT. The V and J ends lost 4 bases and 6 bases, in that order; junction bases with no gene match: 13. CDR3 length equals 16 residues. CDR3 sequence: CASSSRGLGYFDTQYF. The CDR3 region has the DNA TGTGCCAGCAGTTCCCGAGGACTAGGTTACTTCGATACGCAGTATTTT.

V and J are TRBV18 and TRBJ2-7; 8 nucleotides line up with TRBD2. V gave up 1 base and J gave up 5 bases; unmatched junction bases: 10. The germline CDR1 and CDR2 sequences are KGHSH and LQKENI. This CDR3 has 16 amino acids. CDR3 sequence reads: CASSPQSGLGFNEQYF. In nucleotides, the CDR3 is TGTGCCAGCTCACCACAATCGGGACTAGGTTTTAACGAGCAGTACTTC.

This chain connects TRBV7-8 to TRBJ1-1, with 7 nucleotides matching TRBD1. The CDR3 loop spans 15 amino acids. Per germline, CDR1 SGHVS and CDR2 FQNEAQ. V lost 0 bases and J lost 0; bases outside the gene matches: 1. CDR3 protein: CASSLAGQMNTEAFF. Here the CDR3 DNA reads TGTGCCAGCAGCTTAGCGGGACAGATGAACACTGAAGCTTTCTTT.

The chain links TRBV25-1 to TRBJ2-1, with 9 bases that match TRBD2. The V segment lost 7 bases and the J segment 10 bases; nucleotides outside the gene matches: 14. Germline loops: CDR1 MGHDK, CDR2 SYGVNS. This CDR3 has 15 residues. This CDR3 reads CASTIASGNPMEQFF. CDR3 nucleotide sequence: TGTGCCAGCACCATAGCTAGCGGGAATCCAATGGAGCAGTTCTTC.

This clone has a handful of counts. This chain's CDR3 is CASGLRGAQLLSPLHF. In nucleotides, the CDR3 is TGTGCCAGCGGCCTGAGGGGGGCTCAATTACTTTCACCCCTCCACTTT. The gene calls are TRBV6-4 and TRBJ1-6, with TRBD1 as a possible D gene (6 bases). This CDR3 is 16 amino acids long. V was pared by 8 bases and J by 9 bases, with 23 bases between. CDR1 is MRHNA and CDR2 is SNTAGT in the germline V gene.

The chain carries TRBV2 and TRBJ1-2; D remains unclear. V gave up 4 bases and J gave up 4 bases, with 10 bases separating them. The CDR3 runs 13 residues. Germline assignment: CDR1 SNHLY and CDR2 FYNNEI. CDR3 loop: CASSAAGTYGYTF. Written as DNA, the CDR3 is TGTGCCAGCAGTGCTGCAGGTACCTATGGCTACACCTTC.

This chain connects TRBV28 to TRBJ1-1; D unresolved. V lost 6 bases and J lost 2, with 16 bases in between. CDR3 length: 15 residues. Germline CDR1 and CDR2: MDHEN and SYDVKM. The CDR3 DNA reads TGTGCCAGCAGCCCTGGTCCGGGTCGCAACACTGAAGCTTTCTTT. Translation gives CASSPGPGRNTEAFF.

This clone showed up just once. The rearrangement links TRBV19 to TRBJ2-3; unclear D gene. The germline V gene encodes CDR1 LNHDA and CDR2 SQIVND (reference sequence). The V end lost 6 bases, the J end lost 1 base, and 17 bases lay between the germline ends. There are 16 residues in the CDR3. The CDR3 DNA reads as TGTGCCAGTAGCCTCAACGAGGAATTGGGCACAGATACGCAGTATTTT. Protein sequence: CASSLNEELGTDTQYF. The full variable domain, in which reference TRBV19 and TRBJ2-3 provide the parts outside the CDR3, is DGGITQSPKYLFRKEGQNVTLSCEQNLNHDAMYWYRQDPGQGLRLIYYSQIVNDFQKGDIAEGYSVSREKKESFPLTVTSAQKNPTAFYLCASSLNEELGTDTQYFGPGTRLTVL.

The chain joins TRBV7-6 to TRBJ1-5; tentative D call: TRBD1 (5 bases). This CDR3 has 14 amino acids. The germline CDR1 and CDR2 sequences are SGHVS and FNYEAQ. Trimming took 1 base from V and 7 from J, leaving 11 bases between them. The CDR3 nucleotides read TGTGCCAGCAGCTTAGACTGGGGGGGACAGCCCCAGCATTTT. Residues: CASSLDWGGQPQHF.

This chain joins TRBV6-5 and TRBJ1-5, with 8 positions matching TRBD1. Germline-derived CDR1 and CDR2 are MNHEY and SVGAGI. CDR3 size: 15 residues. V gave up 7 bases and J gave up 2 bases; unmatched junction bases: 7. The CDR3 here is CASTSTGGGNQPQHF. The CDR3, as DNA: TGTGCCAGCACCAGTACAGGGGGTGGCAATCAGCCCCAGCATTTT.

This chain connects TRBV19 to TRBJ1-5, with D unresolved. CDR1 LNHDA and CDR2 SQIVND come from the germline V gene (reference sequence). This CDR3 has 14 amino acids. Trimming removed 0 bases at V and 4 bases at J, with 7 bases between. For the CDR3, the DNA is TGTGCCAGTAGTATAGAACCAGAGAATCAGCCCCAGCATTTT. This translates into CASSIEPENQPQHF.

CDR3 loop: CASSYSRGLAGGEQFF. The CDR3 DNA follows: TGTGCCAGCAGTTACTCACGGGGGCTAGCGGGAGGCGAGCAGTTCTTC. The chain couples TRBV6-5 to TRBJ2-1, with TRBD2 identical over 11 bases. The germline gives CDR1 MNHEY, CDR2 SVGAGI. Trimming removed 0 bases from V and 10 bases from J; junction bases left unmatched: 8. CDR3 length: 16 amino acids.

The chain has TRBV3-1 (or the pseudogene TRBV3-2) and TRBJ2-7; D perhaps matches TRBD1 (5 bases). The germline gives CDR1 LGHDT, CDR2 YNNKEL (reference sequence). This CDR3 has 16 residues. Trimming pared 3 bases from V and 3 bases from J, leaving 18 bases between. DNA for the CDR3: TGTGCCAGCAGCCAGTTCCCTGCCAGGGATCACTACGAGCAGTACTTC. The encoded protein is CASSQFPARDHYEQYF.